This passage covers 26 T cell receptor beta chains from one sample sequenced in a study of shared clonotypes between healthy human individuals. Using immunoSEQ multiplex PCR, the repertoire was profiled, and TCRdb retains in-frame clones only, with some absent. In the table there are hundreds of thousands of clones, less than 85% of which are singletons. The sample was memory CD4+ T cells sorted from blood. Regarding subset: CD45RA-negative fraction. These receptor sequences come from a young man in good health.

About this clone itself: This CDR3 is also generated by other DNA sequences in the sample. The V call is TRBV5-1, the J call TRBJ2-3, with D possibly being TRBD2 (5 bases). This CDR3 has 15 amino acids. Trimming shortened V by 1 base and J by 1 base, and 10 bases separated the two germline ends. Per germline, CDR1 SGHRS and CDR2 YFSETQ. CDR3 sequence: CASSLRGLGTDTQYF. DNA of the CDR3: TGCGCCAGCAGCTTGCGGGGATTGGGCACAGATACGCAGTATTTT.

V is TRBV2 and J is TRBJ2-1; 8 bases are a match to TRBD2. V was clipped by 3 bases and J by 9 bases; unmatched bases: 16. The germline gives CDR1 SNHLY, CDR2 FYNNEI. The CDR3 spans 17 residues. The CDR3 DNA reads as TGTGCCAGCAGTGAGGGACCCGGGACTAGGGAGTTTCGTGAGCAGTTCTTC. It translates to CASSEGPGTREFREQFF. The variable domain in full, with the rest retrieved from reference TRBV2 and TRBJ2-1, is EPEVTQTPSHQVTQMGQEVILRCVPISNHLYFYWYRQILGQKVEFLVSFYNNEISEKSEIFDDQFSVERPDGSNFTLKIRSTKLEDSAMYFCASSEGPGTREFREQFFGPGTRLTVL.

This clone showed up just a few times. This sequence joins TRBV4-1 and TRBJ1-3; 7 bases are a match to TRBD1. This CDR3 has 16 residues. V dropped 0 bases and J dropped 0; count of bases not matched to a gene: 2. Germline V lookup: CDR1 MGHRA, CDR2 YSYEKL. The CDR3 DNA is TGCGCCAGCAGCCAAGAAGGGACAGTCTCTGGAAACACCATATATTTT. It codes for CASSQEGTVSGNTIYF.

CDR3 nucleotides: TGTGCCAGCTCACGGAGCCCAGATACGCAGTATTTT. Encoded protein: CASSRSPDTQYF. The J gene is TRBJ2-3, the V gene TRBV11-1; D is undetermined. The germline V and J ends were trimmed by 8 bases and 4 bases, with 10 bases remaining between them. Germline V lookup: CDR1 SGHAT, CDR2 FQDESV (reference sequence). This CDR3 is built from 12 residues.

The chain has TRBV7-9 and TRBJ2-2; TRBD1 agrees at 8 bases. With V trimmed by 5 bases and J by 4 bases, 6 bases remained unmatched. This CDR3 has 15 residues. The V gene's germline CDR1 is SEHNR and CDR2 FQNEAQ (reference sequence). The CDR3 region is CASSHRGFTTGELFF. The CDR3 nucleotides are TGTGCCAGCAGCCACAGGGGGTTTACCACCGGGGAGCTGTTTTTT.

The chain links TRBV12-5 to TRBJ2-5; D is undetermined. Trimming cost V 0 bases and J 5 bases, with 4 bases left between them. Germline V CDR1 and CDR2: LGHNT, FRNRAP. CDR3 length: 12 residues. The CDR3 DNA follows: TGTGCTAGTGGTTTGGTAAGGGAGACCCAGTACTTC. Translated: CASGLVRETQYF.

This clone was recorded only once. V and J are TRBV7-9 and TRBJ1-6; D call uncertain. CDR1 is SEHNR and CDR2 is FQNEAQ in the germline V gene (reference sequence). Trimming took off 3 bases at V and 5 bases at J, with 8 bases between the two ends. The CDR3 covers 14 residues. The CDR3 reads CASSLFGDNSPLHF. The CDR3 DNA follows: TGTGCCAGCAGCTTGTTCGGCGATAATTCACCCCTCCACTTT.

This chain connects TRBV28 to TRBJ2-3; 7 positions agree with TRBD1. The CDR3 has 14 amino acids. The J segment lost 1 base and the V segment lost 5 bases, leaving 3 bases of the junction unmatched. Per the germline V gene, CDR1 is MDHEN and CDR2 is SYDVKM. This chain's CDR3 is CASSATGRTDTQYF. In DNA form, the CDR3 reads TGTGCCAGCAGTGCGACAGGGCGCACAGATACGCAGTATTTT. Variable domain in full (rest from reference TRBV28 and TRBJ2-3): DVKVTQSSRYLVKRTGEKVFLECVQDMDHENMFWYRQDPGLGLRLIYFSYDVKMKEKGDIPEGYSVSREKKERFSLILESASTNQTSMYLCASSATGRTDTQYFGPGTRLTVL.

The gene calls are TRBV19 and TRBJ1-1, with D perhaps matching TRBD1 (5 bases). Trimming took 3 bases from V and 4 from J, leaving 18 bases between them. This CDR3 has 16 residues. From germline, CDR1 is LNHDA and CDR2 SQIVND (reference sequence). Here the CDR3 DNA reads TGTGCCAGTAGTATGAATGGCCGGGGCCGCGGCACTGAAGCTTTCTTT. Translation: CASSMNGRGRGTEAFF.

This chain uses TRBV4-2 with TRBJ2-7; D is unclear. V lost 0 bases and J lost 4, with 7 bases in between. The CDR3 runs 13 residues. CDR1 and CDR2 (germline): LGHNA, YNFKEQ. The CDR3 sequence: CASSQDKEYEQYF. CDR3 DNA: TGTGCCAGCAGCCAAGATAAGGAATACGAGCAGTACTTC.

There are a few counts of this clone. The chain couples TRBV5-4 to TRBJ2-1, with TRBD2 matching over 7 bases. Trimming removed 4 bases from V and 2 bases from J; junction bases left unmatched: 12. The CDR3 is 17 residues long. Germline V gene lookup returns CDR1 SGHNT and CDR2 YYREEE (reference sequence). In DNA, the CDR3 is TGTGCCAGCAGCGATAACTTTGGGGCGGGGGCCTACAATGAGCAGTTCTTC. Translation: CASSDNFGAGAYNEQFF.

This chain joins TRBV23-1 and TRBJ1-5; 7 bases are a match to TRBD1. TRBV23-1 is an open reading frame, and its role is uncertain. V lost 5 bases, J lost 6 bases, and 1 base stayed unmatched. CDR3 length equals 12 residues. CDR3 loop: CASSDRVQPQHF. The CDR3 DNA is TGCGCCAGCAGTGACAGGGTTCAGCCCCAGCATTTT.

This clone was seen more than once but under ten times. The chain couples TRBV5-6 to TRBJ1-1, with TRBD1 identical over 10 bases. Germline CDR1 SGHDT, CDR2 YYEEEE. The CDR3 contains 15 residues. V gave up 4 bases and J gave up 6 bases; unmatched junction bases: 9. In DNA, the CDR3 is TGTGCCAGCAGCGAGACAGGGGGCGCTAGTCCTGAAGCTTTCTTT. Its translation is CASSETGGASPEAFF.

The genes are TRBV9 and TRBJ1-3; D not certain. V lost 0 bases to trimming and J lost 3 bases, with 16 bases between them. The germline CDR1 and CDR2 sequences are SGDLS and YYNGEE. This CDR3 is built from 17 residues. The CDR3 here is CASSVGGKGFYGNTIYF. CDR3 coding DNA: TGTGCCAGCAGCGTAGGAGGAAAAGGCTTTTATGGAAACACCATATATTTT.

The chain recombines TRBV7-9 with TRBJ1-4; 9 nucleotides match TRBD1. Germline assignment: CDR1 SEHNR and CDR2 FQNEAQ (reference sequence). This CDR3 is built from 14 residues. Trimming removed 5 bases from V and 5 bases from J; junction bases left unmatched: 3. For the CDR3, the DNA is TGTGCCAGCAGCCCCGGGACAGGGAATGAAAAACTGTTTTTT. Encoded protein: CASSPGTGNEKLFF.

On this clone: The same CDR3 can be traced to other DNA sequences in this sample. The chain has TRBV7-3 and TRBJ2-5; a possible D gene is TRBD1 (6 bases). The CDR3 covers 13 residues. Per the germline V gene, CDR1 is SGHTA and CDR2 is FQGTGA. V was shortened by 5 bases and J by 5 bases, with 12 bases between the two germline ends. The CDR3, as DNA: TGTGCCAGCAGCAGGGGACAAGGGGAGACCCAGTACTTC. It encodes CASSRGQGETQYF.

The chain combines TRBV1 with TRBJ2-7; the table's D call TRBD2 went unverified against the DNA. TRBV1 is flagged as a pseudogene. This CDR3 comprises 15 residues. The CDR3 DNA reads TGCACCAGCAGCCACACGCCGAGCGGGATCTACGAGCAGTACTTC. Translation: CTSSHTPSGIYEQYF.

J is TRBJ2-1 and V is TRBV5-5; perhaps TRBD2 as D (6 bases). The CDR3 loop spans 15 amino acids. Germline CDR1 SGHKS, CDR2 YYEKEE (reference sequence). V dropped 1 base and J dropped 5 bases, with 13 bases sitting between them. This CDR3 is CASSLPASADNEQFF. For the CDR3, the DNA is TGTGCCAGCAGCTTGCCTGCTAGCGCGGACAATGAGCAGTTCTTC.

V and J are TRBV30 and TRBJ1-1, with 10 bases matching TRBD1. This CDR3 is 12 amino acids long. Looked up from germline, CDR1 is GTSNPN and CDR2 is SVGIG (reference sequence). Trimming took 5 bases from V and 3 from J; bases not matched to a gene: 0. CDR3 DNA sequence: TGTGCCTGGGGACAGGGGGACACTGAAGCTTTCTTT. Its translation: CAWGQGDTEAFF.

A word on this clone: The sample holds other DNA sequences that translate to the same CDR3. V and J are TRBV9 and TRBJ1-1; no definite D call. This CDR3 region has 13 residues. The V end was cut by 0 bases, the J end by 1 base, with 4 bases between. CDR1 and CDR2 from the germline V gene are SGDLS and YYNGEE. Here the CDR3 DNA reads TGTGCCAGCAGCGTAGCGCAGAACACTGAAGCTTTCTTT. Translation gives CASSVAQNTEAFF.

To note about this clone: The sample contains more than one DNA sequence encoding this CDR3. The rearrangement uses TRBV2 and TRBJ1-1, with D possibly matching TRBD1 (5 bases). The germline gives CDR1 SNHLY, CDR2 FYNNEI. The CDR3 is 14 amino acids. Trimming took 6 bases from V and 3 from J, leaving 14 bases between them. CDR3 DNA: TGTGCCAGCAGCGTGCAGGGAAGGGACACTGAAGCTTTCTTT. Amino acid sequence: CASSVQGRDTEAFF. The complete variable domain, with remaining parts taken from reference TRBV2 and TRBJ1-1, reads EPEVTQTPSHQVTQMGQEVILRCVPISNHLYFYWYRQILGQKVEFLVSFYNNEISEKSEIFDDQFSVERPDGSNFTLKIRSTKLEDSAMYFCASSVQGRDTEAFFGQGTRLTVV.

To note about this clone: Distinct nucleotide sequences in the sample also encode this CDR3. This rearrangement joins TRBV7-2 to TRBJ2-5; 8 bases map to TRBD1. The V gene end was trimmed by 5 bases and the J gene end by 3 bases; junction bases not matched to a gene: 5. Germline loops: CDR1 SGHTA, CDR2 FQGNSA. This CDR3 contains 14 residues. The CDR3 nucleotides read TGTGCCAGCAGCCCCAACAGGGGGAAAGAGACCCAGTACTTC. This encodes CASSPNRGKETQYF.

Only one count was recorded for this clone. The V and J genes are TRBV25-1 and TRBJ2-1, with 7 bases identical to TRBD1. Germline CDR1 MGHDK, CDR2 SYGVNS. This CDR3 has 17 residues. V was pared by 1 base and J by 0 bases, with 6 bases of the junction left unmatched. CDR3 loop: CASSESPTGNSYNEQFF. The CDR3, as DNA: TGTGCCAGCAGTGAATCACCGACAGGGAACTCCTACAATGAGCAGTTCTTC.

In its sample, this clone was seen once. The V gene is TRBV28, the J gene TRBJ2-5; weak D call: TRBD2 (6 bases). Between the trimmed V and J ends, which lost 4 bases and 4 bases, there was a span of 13 bases. The CDR3 contains 14 residues. The germline V gene encodes CDR1 MDHEN and CDR2 SYDVKM. The chain's CDR3 is CASSSGGMAETQYF. CDR3 nucleotides: TGTGCCAGCAGTTCGGGCGGGATGGCAGAGACCCAGTACTTC.

J is TRBJ2-7 and V is TRBV19; D tentatively reads TRBD1 or TRBD2 (5 bases each). From germline, CDR1 is LNHDA and CDR2 SQIVND (reference sequence). V was shortened by 5 bases and J by 0 bases, with 17 bases between the two germline ends. This CDR3 has 16 amino acids. The CDR3 reads CASSLTLGRNSYEQYF. The CDR3 region has the DNA TGTGCCAGTAGTCTTACTTTGGGACGGAACTCCTACGAGCAGTACTTC.

There are many counts of this clone. V gene TRBV5-1 combines with J gene TRBJ2-2, with 8 bases aligning to TRBD1. Germline V lookup: CDR1 SGHRS, CDR2 YFSETQ. The CDR3 contains 14 residues. J was trimmed by 3 bases and V by 4 bases; bases with no gene match: 2. The CDR3 DNA reads TGCGCCAGCAGCACGGGACAGGACACCGGGGAGCTGTTTTTT. This codes for CASSTGQDTGELFF.